Following are 21 T cell receptor beta chains from one sample sequenced in a study of shared clonotypes between healthy human individuals. Produced via immunoSEQ multiplex PCR; TCRdb's table is partial and in-frame only. The sample holds roughly 110,000 clones, about 67% seen once. Sequencing was done on a sample of memory CD8+ T cells sorted from blood. The subset: CD45RO+ cells pooled with CCR7-negative TemRA cells. The receptors derive from a woman in her 30s in good health.

The V and J genes are TRBV4-1 and TRBJ1-1; D may be TRBD1 (5 bases). Germline CDR1 reads MGHRA; CDR2 reads YSYEKL. There are 14 residues in the CDR3. The ends were cut back, 4 bases at V and 3 bases at J, with 12 bases in the middle. CDR3 loop: CASSPRRGYTEAFF. In DNA form, the CDR3 reads TGCGCCAGCAGCCCTCGTCGGGGGTACACTGAAGCTTTCTTT.

This clone came up a few times. V gene TRBV11-2 combines with J gene TRBJ1-2; tentative D call: TRBD1 (5 bases). CDR3 length equals 16 residues. Germline CDR1 is SGHAT and CDR2 is FQNNGV. The V end lost 1 base, the J end lost 5 bases, and 17 bases lay between the germline ends. The CDR3: CASSLAPGGGSYGYTF. As DNA, the CDR3 is TGTGCCAGCAGCTTAGCCCCCGGGGGGGGTAGTTATGGCTACACCTTC.

V gene TRBV5-4 combines with J gene TRBJ2-1, with 8 positions matching TRBD2. Germline loops: CDR1 SGHNT, CDR2 YYREEE (reference sequence). Trimming took 0 bases from V and 7 from J; bases not matched to a gene: 15. This CDR3 has 18 amino acids. DNA for the CDR3: TGTGCCAGCAGCTTGGGACTAGCGCCCTACCGAGGGGATAATGAGCAGTTCTTC. Its translation: CASSLGLAPYRGDNEQFF.

The V gene is TRBV28, the J gene TRBJ2-3; 11 bases are a match to TRBD2. Germline V gene data show CDR1 as MDHEN and CDR2 as SYDVKM. CDR3 length: 15 amino acids. J lost 3 bases, V lost 6 bases, and 5 bases had no gene match. The chain's CDR3 is CASSATSGTTDTQYF. CDR3 bases: TGTGCCAGCAGCGCGACTAGCGGGACAACAGATACGCAGTATTTT.

CDR3 nucleotides: TGTGCCAGCAGCGTCCCAGGGAGGGTGGGCACTGAAGCTTTCTTT. This translates into CASSVPGRVGTEAFF. The chain combines TRBV9 with TRBJ1-1; D is perhaps TRBD1 (5 bases). This CDR3 has 15 residues. CDR1 and CDR2 from the germline V gene are SGDLS and YYNGEE. Trimming shortened V by 2 bases and J by 4 bases, and 15 bases separated the two germline ends.

This clone was seen just once. The chain links TRBV19 to TRBJ1-2; D remains ambiguous. With 3 bases removed from V and 5 bases from J, the gap between germline ends came to 13 bases. Looked up from germline, CDR1 is LNHDA and CDR2 is SQIVND (reference sequence). This CDR3 has 14 residues. The CDR3 DNA reads as TGTGCCAGTAGTATCAACCCTTCTACATATGGCTACACCTTC. Amino acid sequence: CASSINPSTYGYTF.

The chain links TRBV13 to TRBJ2-5, with D perhaps matching TRBD2 (5 bases). The CDR3 consists of 14 residues. Germline V gene data show CDR1 as PRHDT and CDR2 as FYEKMQ (reference sequence). Trimming shortened V by 7 bases and J by 3 bases, and 15 bases separated the two germline ends. The CDR3 region has the DNA TGTGCCAGCACTCCGGGGAACGGGGAAGAGACCCAGTACTTC. As protein: CASTPGNGEETQYF.

The J gene is TRBJ2-7, the V gene TRBV10-3; D tentatively reads TRBD1 or TRBD2 (6 bases each). Looked up from germline, CDR1 is ENHRY and CDR2 is SYGVKD. V was clipped by 0 bases and J by 0 bases, with 18 bases between them. The CDR3 covers 18 residues. The CDR3 coding sequence is TGTGCCATCAGTGAGTCTTACGGGGGCGGAGGGGCCTCCTACGAGCAGTACTTC. Its protein product is CAISESYGGGGASYEQYF.

To note about this clone: The same CDR3 can be traced to other DNA sequences in this sample. The chain carries TRBV6-1 and TRBJ1-1; D gene uncertain. Between the trimmed V and J ends, which lost 0 bases and 1 base, there was a span of 3 bases. Germline loops: CDR1 MNHNS, CDR2 SASEGT. The CDR3 is 13 residues long. In nucleotides, the CDR3 is TGTGCCAGCAGTGAAGCAGAGAACACTGAAGCTTTCTTT. Its translation is CASSEAENTEAFF.

This chain uses TRBV28 with TRBJ2-1; 8 bases are a match to TRBD2. Germline V CDR1 and CDR2: MDHEN, SYDVKM. CDR3 length: 16 amino acids. Germline trimming cut 3 bases from V and 2 bases from J; bases unmatched to any gene: 6. CDR3 nucleotides: TGTGCCAGCAGTTTTACTAGCGGAGGTGCCTACAATGAGCAGTTCTTC. As protein: CASSFTSGGAYNEQFF.

This clone was seen only a few times. The V and J genes are TRBV11-2 and TRBJ2-2; 7 nucleotides agree with TRBD1. Germline loops: CDR1 SGHAT, CDR2 FQNNGV. CDR3 length: 16 residues. Unmatched junction bases numbered 2, after V lost 1 base and J lost 0 bases. The CDR3 DNA is TGTGCCAGCAGCTTAGCAGGGGGAGCGAACACCGGGGAGCTGTTTTTT. Its protein is CASSLAGGANTGELFF.

The genes are TRBV18 and TRBJ1-1; D uncertain. CDR3 length: 12 residues. Germline V lookup: CDR1 KGHSH, CDR2 LQKENI. V was clipped by 3 bases and J by 11 bases, with 13 bases between them. CDR3 in amino acids: CASSPFYWPAFF. In DNA form, the CDR3 reads TGTGCCAGCTCACCGTTCTATTGGCCGGCTTTCTTT.

This clone was counted once. The chain employs TRBV2 and TRBJ2-7; tentatively, D is TRBD2 (5 bases). Germline lookup yields CDR1 SNHLY and CDR2 FYNNEI. The CDR3 sequence is 15 residues long. Trimming pared 5 bases from V and 1 base from J, leaving 15 bases between. The DNA of the CDR3 is TGTGCCAGCAGTCTTACCGGAGGAGCTTCCTACGAGCAGTACTTC. This encodes CASSLTGGASYEQYF.

This clone was observed many times. The chain joins TRBV30 to TRBJ1-2, with unresolved D. The germline V and J ends were trimmed by 7 bases and 5 bases, with 2 bases remaining between them. CDR1 and CDR2 from the germline V gene are GTSNPN and SVGIG (reference sequence). The CDR3 consists of 8 residues. The CDR3 loop is CAFYGYTF. As DNA, the CDR3 is TGTGCCTTTTATGGCTACACCTTC. Together with reference TRBV30 and TRBJ1-2, the CDR3 gives the full variable domain: SQTIHQWPATLVQPVGSPLSLECTVEGTSNPNLYWYRQAAGRGLQLLFYSVGIGQISSEVPQNLSASRPQDRQFILSSKKLLLSDSGFYLCAFYGYTFGSGTRLTVV.

This clone was recorded a few times. The rearrangement links TRBV9 to TRBJ2-3, with TRBD2 as a possible D gene (5 bases). This CDR3 has 16 residues. In germline, CDR1 is SGDLS, CDR2 YYNGEE. Trimming took off 1 base at V and 4 bases at J, with 16 bases between the two ends. The CDR3 region is CASSVNTGFSADTQYF. CDR3 nucleotides: TGTGCCAGCAGCGTAAACACGGGATTTAGTGCAGATACGCAGTATTTT.

The chain carries TRBV2 and TRBJ1-5; TRBD1 matches 7 bases. The V segment lost 8 bases and the J segment 7 bases; nucleotides outside the gene matches: 5. The CDR3 has 12 residues. CDR1 SNHLY and CDR2 FYNNEI come from the germline V gene. DNA of the CDR3: TGTGCCAGCCGGGACAGTGGGCAGCCCCAGCATTTT. It specifies CASRDSGQPQHF.

This chain connects TRBV28 to TRBJ2-7; D is possibly TRBD2 (5 bases). The germline gives CDR1 MDHEN, CDR2 SYDVKM. This CDR3 spans 12 amino acids. Trimming pared 6 bases from V and 3 bases from J, leaving 9 bases between. This chain's CDR3 is CASRGRLYEQYF. The CDR3 bases are TGTGCCAGCAGGGGGAGACTCTACGAGCAGTACTTC.

This rearrangement joins TRBV4-1 to TRBJ2-2; 11 nucleotides align to TRBD2. This CDR3 comprises 17 residues. Germline V CDR1 and CDR2: MGHRA, YSYEKL. V was clipped by 0 bases and J by 7 bases; unmatched bases: 7. CDR3 region: CASSQDIRTSGLGELFF. The CDR3 DNA reads as TGCGCCAGCAGCCAAGATATCCGGACTAGCGGGCTCGGGGAGCTGTTTTTT.

This chain connects TRBV5-6 to TRBJ2-5, with D hard to call. CDR3 length: 13 residues. Between the trimmed V and J ends, which lost 4 bases and 2 bases, there was a span of 9 bases. CDR1 is SGHDT, CDR2 YYEEEE, per germline. CDR3 loop: CASSRYTQETQYF. DNA for the CDR3: TGTGCCAGCAGCCGCTATACACAAGAGACCCAGTACTTC.

The sample holds many counts of this clone. V gene TRBV23-1 combines with J gene TRBJ1-1; D not resolved. TRBV23-1 qualifies as an ORF whose function is uncertain. The CDR3 sequence is 13 residues long. V was shortened by 3 bases and J by 1 base, with 6 bases between the two germline ends. The chain's CDR3 is CASSHPTNTEAFF. CDR3 DNA sequence: TGCGCCAGCAGTCACCCGACGAACACTGAAGCTTTCTTT.

The chain recombines TRBV7-6 with TRBJ2-1; weak D call: TRBD2 (7 bases). There are 17 residues in the CDR3. CDR1 and CDR2 from the germline V gene are SGHVS and FNYEAQ. Trimming stripped 2 bases from V and 9 bases from J, with 23 bases between. This CDR3 reads CASSLRGAERPQGEQFF. Written as DNA, the CDR3 is TGTGCCAGCAGCTTACGGGGGGCGGAGCGCCCTCAGGGTGAGCAGTTCTTC.